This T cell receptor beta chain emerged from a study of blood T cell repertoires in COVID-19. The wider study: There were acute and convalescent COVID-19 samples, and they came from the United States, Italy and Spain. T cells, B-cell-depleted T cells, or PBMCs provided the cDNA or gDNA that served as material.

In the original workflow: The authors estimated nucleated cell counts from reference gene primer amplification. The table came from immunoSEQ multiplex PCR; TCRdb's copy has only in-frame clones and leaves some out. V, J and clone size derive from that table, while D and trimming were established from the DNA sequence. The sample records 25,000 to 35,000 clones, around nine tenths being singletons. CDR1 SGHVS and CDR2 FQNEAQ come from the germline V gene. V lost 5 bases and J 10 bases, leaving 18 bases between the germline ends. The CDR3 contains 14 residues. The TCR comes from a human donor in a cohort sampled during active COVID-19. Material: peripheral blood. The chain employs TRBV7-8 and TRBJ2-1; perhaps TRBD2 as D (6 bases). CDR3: CASSPTVLAGEQFF. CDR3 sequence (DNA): TGTGCCAGCAGCCCAACTGTACTAGCAGGCGAGCAGTTCTTC. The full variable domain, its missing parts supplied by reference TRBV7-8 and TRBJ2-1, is GAGVSQSPRYKVAKRGQDVALRCDPISGHVSLFWYQQALGQGPEFLTYFQNEAQLDKSGLPSDRFFAERPEGSVSTLKIQRTQQEDSAVYLCASSPTVLAGEQFFGPGTRLTVL.